This note documents a single TCR beta chain sequence. This specimen comes from a study of blood T cell repertoires in COVID-19. Whole-study context: The United States, Italy and Spain were the sources of the acute and convalescent COVID-19 samples. PBMCs, B-cell-depleted T cells, or T cells were the source of the cDNA or gDNA that made up the material.

Study processing details: Researchers report that nucleated cell counts were estimated from reference gene primer amplification. Measured with immunoSEQ multiplex PCR; TCRdb has only the in-frame clones, and not every one. That table gives V, J and clone size, and the DNA gave D and trimming. The table has 40,000 to 45,000 clones, 89% seen once. Sequenced input: peripheral blood. This sequence originates from a man in his fifties with active COVID-19.

CDR3 nucleotides: TGTGCCAGCAGTTTATCTGTGATCGGGAACACCGGGGAGCTGTTTTTT. Translated: CASSLSVIGNTGELFF. The chain has TRBV28 and TRBJ2-2; D unresolved. Looked up from germline, CDR1 is MDHEN and CDR2 is SYDVKM. The CDR3 is 16 residues long. Trimming pared 1 base from V and 1 base from J, leaving 10 bases between.